Shown below are 8 T cell receptor beta chains from a single sample sequenced in a study of blood T cell repertoires in COVID-19. This table comes from immunoSEQ multiplex PCR, and its TCRdb copy is limited to in-frame clones, with some not included. The sample has 74,000 or so clones, approximately 88% seen once. The sequenced sample consisted of peripheral blood. The receptors come from a human donor in a cohort sampled during active COVID-19.

The chain couples TRBV19 to TRBJ1-2; a possible D gene is TRBD1 (6 bases). The CDR3 totals 13 residues. Germline V gives CDR1 LNHDA, CDR2 SQIVND (reference sequence). V was trimmed by 5 bases and J by 5 bases, leaving 12 bases between them. The CDR3 is CASSGGGKYGYTF. The CDR3 DNA sequence: TGTGCCAGTAGTGGTGGGGGCAAGTATGGCTACACCTTC. The entire variable domain, with the rest obtained from reference TRBV19 and TRBJ1-2, is as follows: DGGITQSPKYLFRKEGQNVTLSCEQNLNHDAMYWYRQDPGQGLRLIYYSQIVNDFQKGDIAEGYSVSREKKESFPLTVTSAQKNPTAFYLCASSGGGKYGYTFGSGTRLTVV.

This clone was seen only a few times. The V gene is TRBV2, the J gene TRBJ1-4; D remains unclear. V was pared by 4 bases and J by 4 bases, with 10 bases between. The CDR3 extends over 14 amino acids. Per germline, CDR1 SNHLY and CDR2 FYNNEI. CDR3 nucleotide sequence: TGTGCCAGCAGTGTGCGGTACAATAATGAAAAACTGTTTTTT. This codes for CASSVRYNNEKLFF.

V usage is TRBV18 and J usage is TRBJ2-7; tentatively, D is TRBD2 (6 bases). CDR3 length equals 14 residues. The germline gives CDR1 KGHSH, CDR2 LQKENI. Trimming cost V 3 bases and J 4 bases, with 13 bases left between them. CDR3 amino acids: CASSPEMGGYEQYF. CDR3 DNA: TGTGCCAGCTCACCGGAGATGGGGGGTTACGAGCAGTACTTC.

The chain carries TRBV5-4 and TRBJ1-2; D gene unclear. The CDR3 has 16 amino acids. Trimming removed 3 bases at V and 6 bases at J, with 21 bases between. Germline V gives CDR1 SGHNT, CDR2 YYREEE (reference sequence). The CDR3 protein is CASSSQSSVGRDGYTF. The CDR3 DNA sequence: TGTGCCAGCAGCTCTCAGTCGTCGGTTGGGCGGGATGGCTACACCTTC.

The V gene is TRBV30, the J gene TRBJ1-1; TRBD1 matches 10 bases. Germline loops: CDR1 GTSNPN, CDR2 SVGIG (reference sequence). The V segment lost 5 bases and the J segment 5 bases; nucleotides outside the gene matches: 8. This CDR3 is 14 amino acids long. This CDR3 is CAWGRDRGRTEAFF. DNA for the CDR3: TGTGCCTGGGGGCGGGACAGGGGAAGGACTGAAGCTTTCTTT.

A single count supports this clone. This rearrangement joins TRBV7-2 to TRBJ2-1, with 9 bases that match TRBD2. Germline-derived CDR1 and CDR2 are SGHTA and FQGNSA. This CDR3 is built from 14 residues. Trimming took 1 base from V and 14 from J; bases not matched to a gene: 9. CDR3 amino acids: CASSLEQAGGLKFF. CDR3 nucleotide sequence: TGTGCCAGCAGCTTAGAACAGGCGGGGGGGCTGAAGTTCTTC.

The V call is TRBV28, the J call TRBJ1-2, with a weak D call TRBD1 (6 bases). The CDR3 is 14 amino acids. The germline V gene has CDR1 MDHEN and CDR2 SYDVKM. With 6 bases removed from V and 4 bases from J, the gap between germline ends came to 15 bases. CDR3: CASRNPGQAYGYTF. CDR3 bases: TGTGCCAGCAGGAATCCGGGACAAGCCTATGGCTACACCTTC.

The chain combines TRBV5-1 with TRBJ1-3, with 8 positions matching TRBD1. The CDR3 contains 18 residues. Per the germline V gene, CDR1 is SGHRS and CDR2 is YFSETQ. The trim removed 3 bases at V and 0 bases at J, leaving 11 bases unmatched. The chain's CDR3 is CASSWDRLGSPSGNTIYF. The CDR3 DNA reads TGCGCCAGCAGCTGGGACAGGCTGGGCAGCCCCTCTGGAAACACCATATATTTT.